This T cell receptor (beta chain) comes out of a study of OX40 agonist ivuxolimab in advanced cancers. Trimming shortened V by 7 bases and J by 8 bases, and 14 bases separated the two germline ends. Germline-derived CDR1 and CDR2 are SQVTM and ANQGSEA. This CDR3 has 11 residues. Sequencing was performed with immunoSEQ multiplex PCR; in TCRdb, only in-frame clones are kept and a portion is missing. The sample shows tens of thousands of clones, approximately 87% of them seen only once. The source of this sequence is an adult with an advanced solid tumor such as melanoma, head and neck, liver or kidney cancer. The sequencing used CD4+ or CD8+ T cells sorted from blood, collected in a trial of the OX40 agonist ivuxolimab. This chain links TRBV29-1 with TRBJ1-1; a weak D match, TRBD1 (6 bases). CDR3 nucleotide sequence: TGCAGCGCCCTATCGACAGGCGAAGCTTTCTTT. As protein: CSALSTGEAFF. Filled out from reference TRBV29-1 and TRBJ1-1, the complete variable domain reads SAVISQKPSRDICQRGTSLTIQCQVDSQVTMMFWYRQQPGQSLTLIATANQGSEATYESGFVIDKFPISRPNLTFSTLTVSNMSPEDSSIYLCSALSTGEAFFGQGTRLTVV.